Given below is one T cell receptor (beta chain) in context. Which antigen it targets is not known. No base qualities exist here, and no much larger clone lies one base off it. In the prospective study, participants were roughly 18 to 90 years old, resided in 20 to 30 geographic areas of the United States, and were enrolled through a virtual design. In the prospective study, participants were assigned to cohorts based on the clinical history participants reported in a screening survey and a study questionnaire. ImmuneRACE Cohort 3 recovered participants were defined by two consecutive negative NP/OP PCR tests, healthcare professional clearance, or symptom resolution. In the prospective study, whole blood, serum and a nasopharyngeal or oropharyngeal swab were collected from each participant by mobile phlebotomists. Additional blood draws and questionnaires over an approximately two-month period could optionally be provided by prospective study participants. Prospective study blood samples were shipped either frozen or at room temperature before DNA extraction.

The data stem from a study of blood T cell repertoires in COVID-19 (dated by TCRdb to the early 2020s). A note on the overall study: Collaborator samples came from the United States, Italy and Spain and covered acute and convalescent phases of COVID-19. The material from the prospective study consisted of cDNA or gDNA derived from T cells, B-cell-depleted T cells, or PBMCs. The samples were drawn from the first 160 participants of the ongoing ImmuneRACE study and from 950 to 1,500 subjects provided by 6 global collaborators. Deeply sampled blood TCRbeta repertoires from subjects exposed to, actively infected with, or recovered from COVID-19 were included in the dataset. A de-identified subject ID, COVID-19 status, age in years and sex were almost always included in the sample metadata. The repertoires were released in a freely available public database intended as a resource for research on the immune response to SARS-CoV-2. Where available, HLA class I and class II types were obtained from metadata supplied by the sample provider rather than from assay-based typing. Study-level results and caveats: Clinical and demographic metadata were provided uncurated, with the amount varying by source and participant.

TCRbeta CDR3 regions were amplified from genomic DNA by means of the immunoSEQ Assay, a bias-controlled multiplex PCR. Under the source paper's analysis protocol: The number of nucleated cells in each sample was estimated from the amplification of reference gene primers within the assay. To quantify the absolute abundance of each unique TCRbeta CDR3 rearrangement, sequence reads were collapsed and filtered. For each sample, productive Simpson clonality was calculated as the square root of Simpson's diversity index across productive rearrangements. Entries here come from immuneACCESS through TCRdb and include only in-frame sequences with V and J called. Some clones fail to appear in such tables; in the studies checked, an unresolved V gene covers under half of the shortfall, and the cause of the remainder is unknown. V and J calls plus clone size are reproduced from that table; the DNA served to infer D and trimming. This sample lists about 160,000 clones; more than 75% were detected once. The top ten clones comprise roughly 7% of the sample.

The sequenced sample was PBMCs or T cells enriched from blood (not recorded which). The source is a woman in her 50s who had recovered from COVID-19.

The bases read TGCGCCAGCAGCTCCGGGACAGGGAAACTGGAGACCCAGTACTTC. This yields the protein CASSSGTGKLETQYF. The rearrangement joined TRBV5-1 to TRBJ2-5; TRBD1 matches 9 bases in the middle. The germline V gene provides CDR1 SGHRS and CDR2 YFSETQ. Clipping removes 3 bases from V and 5 bases from J, with 8 as the unmatched junction base count. The CDR3 goes from the cysteine to the phenylalanine over 15 residues. Only the CDR3 DNA is retained, 45 bases long and in frame from the first base.